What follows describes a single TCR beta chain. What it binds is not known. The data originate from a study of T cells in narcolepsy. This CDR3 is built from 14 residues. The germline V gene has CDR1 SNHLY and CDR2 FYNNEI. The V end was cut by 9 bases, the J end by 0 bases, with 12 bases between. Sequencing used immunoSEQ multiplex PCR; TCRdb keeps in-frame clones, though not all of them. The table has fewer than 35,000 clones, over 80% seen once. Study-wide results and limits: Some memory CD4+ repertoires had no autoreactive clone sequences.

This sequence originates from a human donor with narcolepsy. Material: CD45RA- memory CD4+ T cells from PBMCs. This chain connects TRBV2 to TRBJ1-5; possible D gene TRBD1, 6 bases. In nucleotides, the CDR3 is TGTGCCAGTGAGGGGGACTTTAGCAATCAGCCCCAGCATTTT. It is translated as CASEGDFSNQPQHF.